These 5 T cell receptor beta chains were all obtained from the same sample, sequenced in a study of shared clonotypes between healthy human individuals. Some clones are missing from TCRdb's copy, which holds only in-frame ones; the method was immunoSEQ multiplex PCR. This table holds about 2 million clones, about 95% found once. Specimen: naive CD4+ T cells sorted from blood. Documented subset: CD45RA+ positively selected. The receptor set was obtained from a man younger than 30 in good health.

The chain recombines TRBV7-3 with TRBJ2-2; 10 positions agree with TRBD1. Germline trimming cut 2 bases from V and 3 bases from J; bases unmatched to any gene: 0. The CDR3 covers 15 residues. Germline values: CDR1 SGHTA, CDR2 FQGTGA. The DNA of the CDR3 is TGTGCCAGCAGCTTAGGACAGGGGGACACCGGGGAGCTGTTTTTT. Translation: CASSLGQGDTGELFF.

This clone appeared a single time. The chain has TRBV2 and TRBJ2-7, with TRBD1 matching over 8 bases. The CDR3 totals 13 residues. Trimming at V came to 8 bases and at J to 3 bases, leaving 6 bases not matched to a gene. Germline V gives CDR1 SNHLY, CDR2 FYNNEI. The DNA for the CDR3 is TGTGCCAGCTCTAGGGACAGGAACTACGAGCAGTACTTC. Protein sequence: CASSRDRNYEQYF.

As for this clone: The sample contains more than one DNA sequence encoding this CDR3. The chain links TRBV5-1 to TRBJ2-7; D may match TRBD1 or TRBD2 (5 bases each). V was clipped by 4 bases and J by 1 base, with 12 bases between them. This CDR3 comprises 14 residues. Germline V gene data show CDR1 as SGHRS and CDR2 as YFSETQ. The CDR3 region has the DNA TGCGCCAGCAGCCCGGGGCAGGGATCCTACGAGCAGTACTTC. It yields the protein CASSPGQGSYEQYF.

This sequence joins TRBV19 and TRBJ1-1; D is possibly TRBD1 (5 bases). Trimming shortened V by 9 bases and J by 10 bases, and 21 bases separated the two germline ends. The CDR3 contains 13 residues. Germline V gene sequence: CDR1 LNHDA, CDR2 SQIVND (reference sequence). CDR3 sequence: CASSGLDWGGAFF. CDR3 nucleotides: TGTGCCAGCAGTGGACTAGACTGGGGCGGAGCTTTCTTT.

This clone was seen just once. In DNA, the CDR3 is TGTGCCTGCGCGGGACAGGGGGCCCGCAATCAGCCCCAGCATTTT. Its translation: CACAGQGARNQPQHF. The chain has TRBV30 and TRBJ1-5, with 12 bases fitting TRBD1. V gave up 6 bases and J gave up 2 bases; unmatched junction bases: 5. The CDR3 runs 15 residues. Per the germline V gene, CDR1 is GTSNPN and CDR2 is SVGIG (reference sequence).